One and the same sample provided the 17 T cell receptor beta chains below, sequenced in a study of blood T cell repertoires in COVID-19. The table came from immunoSEQ multiplex PCR; TCRdb's copy has only in-frame clones and leaves some out. The sample has about 190,000 clones; about 85% are singletons. Sequenced input: peripheral blood. The receptors were sampled from a man aged 65-85 years with active or convalescent COVID-19.

This chain joins TRBV5-6 and TRBJ2-7; tentatively, D is TRBD1 (7 bases). Germline CDR1 and CDR2: SGHDT and YYEEEE. There are 13 residues in the CDR3. V lost 4 bases and J 5 bases, leaving 13 bases between the germline ends. CDR3 DNA: TGTGCCAGCAGCAAGGACAGGAGGGACGAGCAGTACTTC. As protein: CASSKDRRDEQYF.

The CDR3 DNA is TGTGCCAGTAGTAATCCTAGACTCTCGATCTCGACTGAAGCTTTCTTT. Translation gives CASSNPRLSISTEAFF. The gene calls are TRBV19 and TRBJ1-1, with D hard to call. V was pared by 4 bases and J by 5 bases, with 20 bases between. Germline V CDR1 and CDR2: LNHDA, SQIVND (reference sequence). This CDR3 contains 16 residues.

The rearrangement uses TRBV11-2 and TRBJ2-7, with a possible D match to TRBD1 (5 bases). This CDR3 has 12 residues. Trimming removed 5 bases from V and 4 bases from J, with 9 bases in between. Looked up from germline, CDR1 is SGHAT and CDR2 is FQNNGV. The CDR3 bases are TGTGCCAGCAGCCCGGACAAATACGAGCAGTACTTC. It translates to CASSPDKYEQYF. Looking up the rest from reference TRBV11-2 and TRBJ2-7 gives the full variable domain: EAGVAQSPRYKIIEKRQSVAFWCNPISGHATLYWYQQILGQGPKLLIQFQNNGVVDDSQLPKDRFSAERLKGVDSTLKIQPAKLEDSAVYLCASSPDKYEQYFGPGTRLTVT.

Regarding this clone: In the same sample, other DNA sequences code for this CDR3. This rearrangement joins TRBV7-2 to TRBJ2-3; the D gene is possibly TRBD2 (5 bases). V lost 3 bases, J lost 0 bases, and 7 bases lay in between. This CDR3 has 14 residues. The germline CDR1 and CDR2 sequences are SGHTA and FQGNSA. CDR3 protein: CASSFSGSTDTQYF. The CDR3 DNA sequence: TGTGCCAGCAGCTTTTCGGGGAGCACAGATACGCAGTATTTT.

The chain uses TRBV29-1 and TRBJ2-7; TRBD1 aligns across 8 bases. Germline V CDR1 and CDR2: SQVTM, ANQGSEA. The V and J ends lost 5 bases and 3 bases, in that order; junction bases with no gene match: 12. The CDR3 loop spans 15 amino acids. CDR3 protein: CSVLFLDRDLYEQYF. The CDR3 DNA reads TGCAGCGTTCTTTTTTTGGACAGGGACCTCTACGAGCAGTACTTC.

This chain links TRBV7-2 with TRBJ2-3; 7 bases fit TRBD2. The CDR3 spans 14 residues. Germline lookup yields CDR1 SGHTA and CDR2 FQGNSA. In nucleotides, the CDR3 is TGTGGAGCGGGGCGGGACCAAAAAGAAGATACGCAGTATTTT. Its protein is CGAGRDQKEDTQYF.

This rearrangement joins TRBV6-5 to TRBJ2-3; TRBD1 agrees at 10 bases. After removal of 11 bases from V and 4 bases from J, the junction contained 9 bases not matched to a gene. The CDR3 runs to 14 residues. Germline V CDR1 and CDR2: MNHEY, SVGAGI. CDR3 nucleotide sequence: TGTGCCTCCCGGTGGGACAGGGGAGCAGATACGCAGTATTTT. Encoded protein: CASRWDRGADTQYF.

This rearrangement joins TRBV18 to TRBJ2-3, with 11 bases lining up with TRBD2. Germline V gene lookup returns CDR1 KGHSH and CDR2 LQKENI. The CDR3 contains 23 residues. V trimming: 2 bases; J trimming: 4 bases; junction bases outside the gene matches: 26. The CDR3 is CASSPTGTGHNRLAGPGADTQYF. CDR3 sequence (DNA): TGTGCCAGCTCACCAACCGGGACAGGCCATAACAGACTAGCGGGACCTGGCGCAGATACGCAGTATTTT.

The chain links TRBV11-2 to TRBJ2-7; D is perhaps TRBD2 (6 bases). V was trimmed by 7 bases and J by 5 bases, leaving 30 bases between them. CDR1 is SGHAT, CDR2 FQNNGV, per germline. The CDR3 consists of 18 residues. CDR3 in DNA: TGTGCCAGCACCCATAGGACGGAGAGGACTACTCGCGGCAACGAGCAGTACTTC. Protein product: CASTHRTERTTRGNEQYF.

Written as DNA, the CDR3 is TGTGCCAGCTCTCCGGGACAGGGGGCTTCTAATGAAAAACTGTTTTTT. It is translated as CASSPGQGASNEKLFF. This chain links TRBV18 with TRBJ1-4, with TRBD1 identical over 12 bases. V lost 6 bases and J lost 3; bases outside the gene matches: 5. Germline loops: CDR1 KGHSH, CDR2 LQKENI. CDR3 length: 16 residues.

V usage is TRBV21-1 and J usage is TRBJ1-5; the table assigns TRBD1, which was not confirmed against the DNA. TRBV21-1 is shown as a pseudogene. The CDR3 is 17 residues long. The CDR3 is CASSKAEQWTGKRPQHF. The CDR3, as DNA: TGTGCCAGCAGCAAAGCAGAGCAATGGACAGGGAAGCGGCCCCAGCATTTT.

V usage is TRBV6-5 and J usage is TRBJ2-3; TRBD2 is a possible D gene (6 bases). V lost 7 bases and J lost 4, with 18 bases in between. The germline CDR1 and CDR2 sequences are MNHEY and SVGAGI. CDR3 length equals 15 residues. The CDR3: CASTLAPWGADTQYF. CDR3 coding DNA: TGTGCCAGCACCCTAGCCCCTTGGGGGGCAGATACGCAGTATTTT.

This clone was recorded once. This sequence joins TRBV18 and TRBJ2-7; 12 nucleotides line up with TRBD2. V trimming: 5 bases; J trimming: 5 bases; junction bases outside the gene matches: 7. CDR3 length: 15 residues. Germline CDR1 is KGHSH and CDR2 is LQKENI. The CDR3 DNA reads TGTGCCAGCTCATCCCCTAGCGGGAGGGCACACGAGCAGTACTTC. Translating it yields CASSSPSGRAHEQYF.

This clone was detected only once. This sequence joins TRBV28 and TRBJ2-7; no clear D gene. The CDR3 runs 15 residues. V dropped 7 bases and J dropped 8 bases, with 24 bases sitting between them. In germline, CDR1 is MDHEN, CDR2 SYDVKM. The CDR3 nucleotides read TGTGCCAGCACAAAAGATACGGCAGGCATGCCTCAGCAGTACTTC. Translating it yields CASTKDTAGMPQQYF.

The chain combines TRBV27 with TRBJ2-7; possibly TRBD2 for D (5 bases). Deletions cut 5 bases from V and 4 bases from J, with 21 bases between. Germline-derived CDR1 and CDR2 are MNHEY and SMNVEV (reference sequence). The CDR3 totals 16 residues. The CDR3 nucleotides read TGTGCCAGCAGTGGCGGCCGGCCTCCGCGAGGGTACGAGCAGTACTTC. Its translation: CASSGGRPPRGYEQYF.

This clone showed up just a few times. The V gene is TRBV5-1, the J gene TRBJ2-2, with 8 bases that match TRBD2. The CDR3 runs to 16 residues. Unmatched junction bases numbered 6, after V lost 4 bases and J lost 1 base. Germline assignment: CDR1 SGHRS and CDR2 YFSETQ. CDR3 region: CASSPGTSRNTGELFF. CDR3 DNA sequence: TGCGCCAGCAGCCCAGGGACTAGTCGGAACACCGGGGAGCTGTTTTTT.

This chain links TRBV28 with TRBJ2-7; possibly TRBD2 for D (6 bases). There are 14 residues in the CDR3. V was clipped by 8 bases and J by 3 bases, with 17 bases between them. CDR1 MDHEN and CDR2 SYDVKM come from the germline V gene. The CDR3 is CASRGAGVRYEQYF. The CDR3 nucleotides read TGTGCCAGCCGCGGGGCCGGCGTCCGCTACGAGCAGTACTTC. Looking up the rest from reference TRBV28 and TRBJ2-7 gives the full variable domain: DVKVTQSSRYLVKRTGEKVFLECVQDMDHENMFWYRQDPGLGLRLIYFSYDVKMKEKGDIPEGYSVSREKKERFSLILESASTNQTSMYLCASRGAGVRYEQYFGPGTRLTVT.